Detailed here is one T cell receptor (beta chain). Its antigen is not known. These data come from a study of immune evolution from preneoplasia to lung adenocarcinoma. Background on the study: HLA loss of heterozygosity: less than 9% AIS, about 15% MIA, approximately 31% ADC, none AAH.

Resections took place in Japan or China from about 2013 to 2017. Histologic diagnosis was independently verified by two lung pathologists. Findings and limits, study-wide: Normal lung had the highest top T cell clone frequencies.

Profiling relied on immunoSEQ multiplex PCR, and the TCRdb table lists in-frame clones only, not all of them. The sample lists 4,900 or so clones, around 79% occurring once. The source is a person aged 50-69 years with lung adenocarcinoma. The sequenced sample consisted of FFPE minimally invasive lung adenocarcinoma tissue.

CDR3 region: CASSPTGGANIQYF. CDR3 DNA sequence: TGTGCCAGTAGTCCAACAGGGGGTGCAAACATTCAGTACTTC. The chain joins TRBV19 to TRBJ2-4, with TRBD1 matching over 8 bases. Losses at the gene ends were 5 bases for V and 6 bases for J; bases not matched to a gene: 6. This CDR3 comprises 14 residues. From germline, CDR1 is LNHDA and CDR2 SQIVND (reference sequence). The full variable domain, completed using reference TRBV19 and TRBJ2-4, is DGGITQSPKYLFRKEGQNVTLSCEQNLNHDAMYWYRQDPGQGLRLIYYSQIVNDFQKGDIAEGYSVSREKKESFPLTVTSAQKNPTAFYLCASSPTGGANIQYFGAGTRLSVL.